These T cell receptor beta chains were read from a single sample in a study of shared clonotypes between healthy human individuals. Method: immunoSEQ multiplex PCR; TCRdb's copy keeps in-frame clones and lacks some. The table has some 360,000 clones, 70% to 75% seen once. The sequenced sample was memory CD4+ T cells sorted from blood. Every receptor here comes from a man aged 25 to 40 in good health. The CDR3 runs from the conserved cysteine through the conserved F or W. A D gene is named only where the DNA matches it firmly. Clone size is shown for a subset of rows, as once, few, many or a class of expanded clone.

TRBJ2-7	TRBV2	-	few	TGTGCCAGCAGTGGGCCAGAACTAGGCGAGCAGTACTTC	CASSGPELGEQYF
TRBJ2-3	TRBV4-1	TRBD2	-	TGCGCCAGCAGCCAAGGAACAAGCGGGAGGATAAGTCGGGATACGCAGTATTTT	CASSQGTSGRISRDTQYF
TRBJ2-3	TRBV18	-	-	TGTGCCAGCTCACCAGGACAGAACACAGATACGCAGTATTTT	CASSPGQNTDTQYF
TRBJ2-5	TRBV25-1	TRBD2	-	TGTGCCAGCAGTGAACCGGCGGGACTAGCGTCGGAGACCCAGTACTTC	CASSEPAGLASETQYF
TRBJ2-7	TRBV4-1	-	-	TGCGCCAGCAGCCAAGATCCCCGGGACGAGCAGTACTTC	CASSQDPRDEQYF
TRBJ1-2	TRBV14	-	few	TGTGCCAGCAGCCCCGGACAGCCACCCGGAGTCTACACCTTC	CASSPGQPPGVYTF
TRBJ2-1	TRBV20-1	-	-	TGCAGTGCTACTCGGGGAGAGCAGTTCTTC	CSATRGEQFF
TRBJ2-2	TRBV28	TRBD2	-	TGTGCCAGCAGTTCAACTAGCGGCACCGGGGAGCTGTTTTTT	CASSSTSGTGELFF
TRBJ2-2	TRBV7-2	TRBD2	few	TGTGCCAGCAGCTCCGCGGTAGCGGGAGTCACCGGGGAGCTGTTTTTT	CASSSAVAGVTGELFF
TRBJ1-2	TRBV7-2	-	once	TGTGCCAGCAGCTCTTTGGGACTTGGCTACACCTTC	CASSSLGLGYTF
TRBJ2-7	TRBV10-3	TRBD2	once	TGTGCCATCAGTGGAGCGGGAGGGTCCTACGAGCAGTACTTC	CAISGAGGSYEQYF
TRBJ2-7	TRBV29-1	-	-	TGCAGCGTTGGCCCCGGGGATGTCGGGTACGAGCAGTACTTC	CSVGPGDVGYEQYF
TRBJ1-1	TRBV27	-	-	TGTGCCAGCAGTGAACAGGGTAGGACTGAAGCTTTCTTT	CASSEQGRTEAFF
TRBJ2-2	TRBV7-6	-	-	TGTGCCAGCAGCTTAGTTGGGACAAGTGCGAACACCGGGGAGCTGTTTTTT	CASSLVGTSANTGELFF
TRBJ1-2	TRBV5-6	-	-	TGTGCCAGCAGCTTTGTTGGGGGGAACTATGGCTACACCTTC	CASSFVGGNYGYTF
TRBJ1-2	TRBV7-2	TRBD1	-	TGTGCCAGCAGCCCCACAGGGGGCTATGGCTACACCTTC	CASSPTGGYGYTF
TRBJ2-5	TRBV29-1	TRBD1	-	TGCAGCGTGGGCTTCGGGACAGGGGGGGAGACCCAGTACTTC	CSVGFGTGGETQYF
TRBJ2-1	TRBV11-2	TRBD2	-	TGTGCCAGCAGCTCAATAGCGGGCGACTACAATGAGCAGTTCTTC	CASSSIAGDYNEQFF
TRBJ1-5	TRBV6-1	-	-	TGTGCCAGCAGTGAAAGATATCAGCCCCAGCATTTT	CASSERYQPQHF
TRBJ1-1	TRBV6-5	-	-	TGTGCCAGCAGCCCCGGACAGTCGAACACTGAAGCTTTCTTT	CASSPGQSNTEAFF
TRBJ1-2	TRBV15	-	-	TGTGCCACCAGCAGAGCCGGGACCGACTATGGCTACACCTTC	CATSRAGTDYGYTF
TRBJ1-1	TRBV2	-	few	TGTGCCAGCAGGGGGCGAGGGACTCGAGCTTTCTTT	CASRGRGTRAFF
TRBJ1-4	TRBV30	-	-	TGTGCCTGGAGTGTAGCGGAATCATATGAAAAACTGTTTTTT	CAWSVAESYEKLFF
TRBJ1-4	TRBV9	-	-	TGTGCCAGCAGCCTAAGGTCAGTATTAACTAATGAAAAACTGTTTTTT	CASSLRSVLTNEKLFF
TRBJ2-7	TRBV29-1	-	-	TGCAGCGTTGAGGACGCCCACGAGCAGTACTTC	CSVEDAHEQYF
TRBJ2-4	TRBV28	TRBD1	-	TGTGCCAGCAGTATGGGGACAGGGGTAGCCAAAAACATTCAGTACTTC	CASSMGTGVAKNIQYF
TRBJ2-2	TRBV7-2	TRBD1	-	TGTGCCAGCAGCCGGGACAGGGTCGCCGGGGAGCTGTTTTTT	CASSRDRVAGELFF
TRBJ2-3	TRBV6-6	TRBD1	-	TGTGCCAGCAGTCTAGGGGGCGGCACAGATACGCAGTATTTT	CASSLGGGTDTQYF
TRBJ1-5	TRBV6-1	-	many	TGTGCCAGCAGGACCTCCTTGGGGGATGCTCAGCCCCAGCATTTT	CASRTSLGDAQPQHF
TRBJ2-4	TRBV7-9	-	-	TGTGCCAGCAGCTTAGTGGTAGCAGGGCAGGACATTCAGTACTTC	CASSLVVAGQDIQYF
TRBJ2-7	TRBV7-2	TRBD1	-	TGTGCCAGCAGCCCTCGACAGGGCCACCACGAGCAGTACTTC	CASSPRQGHHEQYF
TRBJ2-3	TRBV29-1	-	-	TGCAGCGTTTCGATTGGGAGTGAGACAGATACGCAGTATTTT	CSVSIGSETDTQYF
TRBJ2-3	TRBV4-2	-	many	TGTGCCAGCAGCCCCCAGGCCAGCGGATCAGATACGCAGTATTTT	CASSPQASGSDTQYF
TRBJ1-1	TRBV10-1	-	-	TGCGCCAGCAGGCCCATGAACACTGAAGCTTTCTTT	CASRPMNTEAFF
TRBJ2-7	TRBV11-2	-	-	TGTGCCAGCAGCTTAATTGGACAGAACGAGCAGTACTTC	CASSLIGQNEQYF
TRBJ2-7	TRBV7-2	TRBD1	-	TGTGCCAGCAGCTTAAGGACAGGGACAACCTACGAGCAGTACTTC	CASSLRTGTTYEQYF
TRBJ2-3	TRBV20-1	-	-	TGCAGTGCCTTAGTAATAGATACGCAGTATTTT	CSALVIDTQYF
TRBJ2-3	TRBV7-9	-	-	TGTGCCAGCAGCTTAGGCACTCCAGCGGTAGATACGCAGTATTTT	CASSLGTPAVDTQYF
TRBJ1-5	TRBV30	TRBD1	once	TGTGCCTGGAGTCCGCCTAAGACAGGGGGGTTCCCTTATAGCAATCAGCCCCAGCATTTT	CAWSPPKTGGFPYSNQPQHF
TRBJ1-2	TRBV11-1	TRBD1	-	TGTGCCAGCAGCTCGAATAAGCAAGGGGGCCACTATGGCTACACCTTC	CASSSNKQGGHYGYTF
TRBJ2-5	TRBV7-7	-	-	TGTGCTAGCAGCTTAGACCAGTTACAAGAGACCCAGTACTTC	CASSLDQLQETQYF
TRBJ2-7	TRBV19	-	-	TGTGCCAGTAGTATCCAACAGGCGGGCGAGCAGTACTTC	CASSIQQAGEQYF
TRBJ2-1	TRBV11-2	-	-	TGTGCCAGCAGCTTAGCGTCAGGCTACAATGAGCAGTTCTTC	CASSLASGYNEQFF
TRBJ1-5	TRBV28	TRBD1	few	TGTGCCAGCGGGACAGTCAATCAGCCCCAGCATTTT	CASGTVNQPQHF
TRBJ2-2	TRBV6-1	-	-	TGTGCCAGCAGTGAAAGAGGTTCGGGCACCGGGGAGCTGTTTTTT	CASSERGSGTGELFF
TRBJ2-7	TRBV7-2	TRBD2	-	TGTGCCTCTAGACTAGCGGGAGTTATGTACGAGCAGTACTTC	CASRLAGVMYEQYF
TRBJ2-1	TRBV5-1	-	-	TGCGCCAGTGGCCCTGGGGGAGTTAGCTACAATGAGCAGTTCTTC	CASGPGGVSYNEQFF
TRBJ2-7	TRBV5-4	-	-	TGTGCCAGCAGCTTAGATCCTGGGGCAGAGCAGTACTTC	CASSLDPGAEQYF
TRBJ1-3	TRBV7-9	-	once	TGTGCCAGCAGCTTAGGGGGCCGGGGCTCTGGAAACACCATATATTTT	CASSLGGRGSGNTIYF
TRBJ2-7	TRBV19	TRBD2	-	TGTGCCAGTAGTATAGGTTCCCCTGTTGGCGGTCGGACTAGCTCCTACGAGCAGTACTTC	CASSIGSPVGGRTSSYEQYF
TRBJ2-3	TRBV27	-	-	TGTGCCAGGCTACCGGGCCCTCGGTCCGATACGCAGTATTTT	CARLPGPRSDTQYF
TRBJ1-2	TRBV11-2	TRBD1	-	TGTGCCAGCAGCATCGGGGACAGGGAGGGTGCGAGTACCTTC	CASSIGDREGASTF
TRBJ2-1	TRBV7-3	-	-	TGTGCCAGCAGCTTAATCCCCGGGACGGTGAGCTCCTACAATGAGCAGTTCTTC	CASSLIPGTVSSYNEQFF
TRBJ2-1	TRBV29-1	-	-	TGCAGCGTTGAGTGGACACGGGGGCTGGAGCAGTTCTTC	CSVEWTRGLEQFF
TRBJ1-4	TRBV18	TRBD1	-	TGTGCCAGCTCATCAGAGACAGGGGGAAAACTGTTTTTT	CASSSETGGKLFF
TRBJ2-5	TRBV5-1	TRBD2	-	TGCGCCAGCAGCAAGGGCGGACTAGCGGGAGTCGAGACCCAGTACTTC	CASSKGGLAGVETQYF
TRBJ2-1	TRBV7-9	TRBD2	-	TGTGCCAGCAGCGCTGGGACTAGCGCAGATAATGAGCAGTTCTTC	CASSAGTSADNEQFF
TRBJ2-1	TRBV5-4	-	-	TGTGCCAGCAGCTTGGTTAAGGGAAGCGAGCAGTTCTTC	CASSLVKGSEQFF